This record covers a single T cell receptor beta chain. This specimen belongs to a study of blood T cell repertoires in COVID-19. Trimming took off 0 bases at V and 4 bases at J, with 13 bases between the two ends. CDR3 length: 15 residues. Germline V gene data show CDR1 as SGHNT and CDR2 as YYREEE (reference sequence). This table comes from immunoSEQ multiplex PCR, and its TCRdb copy is limited to in-frame clones, with some not included. Of roughly 250,000 clones in the sample, approximately 79% are singletons; the top ten hold 4.5% to 6%. Sample: peripheral blood. The chain links TRBV5-4 to TRBJ1-1; D not resolved. The sequence was obtained from a woman of 80 years or more with active or convalescent COVID-19. For the CDR3, the DNA is TGTGCCAGCAGCTTGGAAAGCTTAGCGGGCACTGAAGCTTTCTTT. Its translation is CASSLESLAGTEAFF.